This TCR beta chain was profiled in a study of identical twins. Concerning this clonotype itself: Its target is not known.

Template switching added a universal primer site, and cDNA bore unique molecular identifiers. MiXCR, run by TCRdb on the 5' RACE reads, gives a single entry per CDR3 protein. The sample has roughly 230,000 distinct CDR3 sequences; approximately 8.3% are singletons. Findings and limits, study-wide: Twins showed weaker excess sharing in their beta out-of-frame sequences.

Trimming pared 8 bases from V and 0 bases from J, leaving 19 bases between. The CDR3 runs 16 residues. In germline, CDR1 is MNHEY, CDR2 SMNVEV (reference sequence). Another study also made use of these data, one on yellow fever vaccine responses in identical twins.

The J gene is TRBJ1-1, the V gene TRBV27; a weak D match, TRBD1 (5 bases). Sequenced material: CD8+ T cells sorted from blood. The receptor was isolated from a woman under 30 in good health. The CDR3 DNA reads as TGTGCCAGCCTGTACCGGGGGGTGGGCATGAACACTGAAGCTTTCTTT. It encodes CASLYRGVGMNTEAFF.